The sample holds many counts of the clone carrying this T cell receptor (beta chain). CDR1 and CDR2 (germline): LGHNA, YNFKEQ. Trimming pared 0 bases from V and 0 bases from J, leaving 8 bases between. The CDR3 spans 15 residues. The sample comes from a study of T cells of healthy individuals. TCRdb itself ran the 5' RACE reads through MiXCR, one entry per CDR3 protein. Among 55,000 to 65,000 distinct CDR3 sequences listed, around 15% were seen once. This receptor was identified in a human donor in good health. The chain recombines TRBV4-2 with TRBJ1-2; tentative D call: TRBD1 (6 bases). CDR3 bases: TGTGCCAGCAGCCAAGAGAAGGGGGCTAACTATGGCTACACCTTC. This sequence encodes CASSQEKGANYGYTF.